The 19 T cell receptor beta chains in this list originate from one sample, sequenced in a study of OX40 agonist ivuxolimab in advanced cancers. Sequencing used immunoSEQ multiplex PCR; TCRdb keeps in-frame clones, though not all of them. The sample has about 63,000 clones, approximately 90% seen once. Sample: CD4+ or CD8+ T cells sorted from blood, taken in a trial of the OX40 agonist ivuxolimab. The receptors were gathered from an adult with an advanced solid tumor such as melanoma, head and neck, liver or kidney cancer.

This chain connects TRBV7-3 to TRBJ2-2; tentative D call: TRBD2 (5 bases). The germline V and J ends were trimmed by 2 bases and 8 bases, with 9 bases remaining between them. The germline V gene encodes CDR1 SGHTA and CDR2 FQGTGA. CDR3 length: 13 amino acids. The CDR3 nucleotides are TGTGCCAGCAGCTTAGGTGGGAGTGGGGAGCTGTTTTTT. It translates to CASSLGGSGELFF.

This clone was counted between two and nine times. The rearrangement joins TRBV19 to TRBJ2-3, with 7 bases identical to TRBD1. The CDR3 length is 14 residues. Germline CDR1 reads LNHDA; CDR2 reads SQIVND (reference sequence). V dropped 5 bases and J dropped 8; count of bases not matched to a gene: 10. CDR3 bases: TGTGCCAGTAGTCCCCGGCCGGGACAGACTACGCAGTATTTT. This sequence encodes CASSPRPGQTTQYF. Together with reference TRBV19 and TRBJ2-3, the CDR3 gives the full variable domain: DGGITQSPKYLFRKEGQNVTLSCEQNLNHDAMYWYRQDPGQGLRLIYYSQIVNDFQKGDIAEGYSVSREKKESFPLTVTSAQKNPTAFYLCASSPRPGQTTQYFGPGTRLTVL.

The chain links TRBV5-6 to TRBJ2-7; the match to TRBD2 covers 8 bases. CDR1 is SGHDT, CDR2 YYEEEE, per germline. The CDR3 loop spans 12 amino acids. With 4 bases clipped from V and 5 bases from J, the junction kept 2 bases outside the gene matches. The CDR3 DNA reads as TGTGCCAGCAGCCGGACTAGCCACGAGCAGTACTTC. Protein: CASSRTSHEQYF.

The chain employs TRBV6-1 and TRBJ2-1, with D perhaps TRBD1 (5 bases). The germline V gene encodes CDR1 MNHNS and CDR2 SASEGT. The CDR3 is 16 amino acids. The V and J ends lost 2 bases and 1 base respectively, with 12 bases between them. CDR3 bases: TGTGCCAGCAGTGAATTTACAGGTGCTTCCTACAATGAGCAGTTCTTC. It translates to CASSEFTGASYNEQFF.

The CDR3 DNA follows: TGCAGTGCTGTTGGGGGAACTGAAGCTTTCTTT. Its protein product is CSAVGGTEAFF. The gene calls are TRBV20-1 and TRBJ1-1; D perhaps matches TRBD1 (5 bases). Trimming removed 5 bases at V and 5 bases at J, with 9 bases between. Germline CDR1 and CDR2: DFQATT and SNEGSKA (reference sequence). The CDR3 runs 11 residues.

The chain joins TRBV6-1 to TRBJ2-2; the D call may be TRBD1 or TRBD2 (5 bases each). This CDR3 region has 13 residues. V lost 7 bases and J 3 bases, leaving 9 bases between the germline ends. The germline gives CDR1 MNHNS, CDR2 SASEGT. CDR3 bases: TGTGCCAGCATGCAGGGAGACACCGGGGAGCTGTTTTTT. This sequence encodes CASMQGDTGELFF.

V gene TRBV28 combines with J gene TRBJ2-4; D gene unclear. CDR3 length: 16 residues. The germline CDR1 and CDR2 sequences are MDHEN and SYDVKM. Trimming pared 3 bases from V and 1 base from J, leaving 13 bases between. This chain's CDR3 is CASSFGPVTAKNIQYF. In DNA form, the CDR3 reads TGTGCCAGCAGTTTCGGGCCAGTAACGGCCAAAAACATTCAGTACTTC.

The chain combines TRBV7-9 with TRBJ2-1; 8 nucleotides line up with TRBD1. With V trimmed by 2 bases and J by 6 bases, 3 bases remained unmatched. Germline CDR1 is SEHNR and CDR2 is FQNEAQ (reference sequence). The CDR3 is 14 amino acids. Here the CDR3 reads CASSLRQGANEQFF. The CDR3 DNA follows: TGTGCCAGCAGCTTACGTCAGGGGGCCAATGAGCAGTTCTTC.

The CDR3 bases are TGCGCCAGCAGGAAGCTTGCAGAGGACACTGAAGCTTTCTTT. It is translated as CASRKLAEDTEAFF. The chain combines TRBV5-1 with TRBJ1-1, with D unclear. The V end was cut by 5 bases, the J end by 3 bases, with 14 bases between. There are 14 residues in the CDR3. The germline CDR1 and CDR2 sequences are SGHRS and YFSETQ.

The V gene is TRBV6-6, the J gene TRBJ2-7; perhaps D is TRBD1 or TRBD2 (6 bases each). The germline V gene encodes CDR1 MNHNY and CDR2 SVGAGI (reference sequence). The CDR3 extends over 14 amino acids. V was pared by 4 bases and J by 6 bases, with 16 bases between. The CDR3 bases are TGTGCCAGCAGTTCCCCGAGAGGGGGGCTCGAGCAGTACTTC. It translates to CASSSPRGGLEQYF.

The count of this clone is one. CDR3 nucleotides: TGTGCCAGTAGTGCTACGGACGTCTCCTACGAGCAGTACTTC. Translated: CASSATDVSYEQYF. The gene calls are TRBV19 and TRBJ2-7; D uncertain. The germline V gene has CDR1 LNHDA and CDR2 SQIVND (reference sequence). This CDR3 has 14 residues. The V gene lost 5 bases and the J gene lost 0 bases, with 11 bases spanning the gap.

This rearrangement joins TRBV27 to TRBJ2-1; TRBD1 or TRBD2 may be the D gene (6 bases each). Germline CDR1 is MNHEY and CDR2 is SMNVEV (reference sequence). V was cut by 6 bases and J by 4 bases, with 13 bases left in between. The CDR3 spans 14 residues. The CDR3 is CASRVTGAYNEQFF. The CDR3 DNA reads TGTGCCAGCAGGGTGACGGGGGCATACAATGAGCAGTTCTTC.

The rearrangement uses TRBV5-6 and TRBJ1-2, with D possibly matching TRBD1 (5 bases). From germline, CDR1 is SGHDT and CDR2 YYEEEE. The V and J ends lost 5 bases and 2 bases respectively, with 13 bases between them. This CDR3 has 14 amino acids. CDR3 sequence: CASREAGPNYGYTF. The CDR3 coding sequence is TGTGCCAGCAGGGAAGCGGGACCGAACTATGGCTACACCTTC. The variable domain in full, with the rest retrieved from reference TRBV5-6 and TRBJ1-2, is DAGVTQSPTHLIKTRGQQVTLRCSPKSGHDTVSWYQQALGQGPQFIFQYYEEEERQRGNFPDRFSGHQFPNYSSELNVNALLLGDSALYLCASREAGPNYGYTFGSGTRLTVV.

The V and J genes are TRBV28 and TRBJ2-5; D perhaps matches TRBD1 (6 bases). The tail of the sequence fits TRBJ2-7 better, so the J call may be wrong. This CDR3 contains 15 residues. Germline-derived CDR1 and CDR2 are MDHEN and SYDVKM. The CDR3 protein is CASSYTRGASYEQYF. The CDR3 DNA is TGTGCCAGCAGTTACACCAGGGGCGCGTCCTACGAGCAGTACTTC.

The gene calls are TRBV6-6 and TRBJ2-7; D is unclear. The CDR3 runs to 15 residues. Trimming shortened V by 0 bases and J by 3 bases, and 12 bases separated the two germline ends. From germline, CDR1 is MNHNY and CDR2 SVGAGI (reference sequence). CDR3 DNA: TGTGCCAGCAGTTACTCGGTCATTGGCAACTACGAGCAGTACTTC. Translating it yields CASSYSVIGNYEQYF.

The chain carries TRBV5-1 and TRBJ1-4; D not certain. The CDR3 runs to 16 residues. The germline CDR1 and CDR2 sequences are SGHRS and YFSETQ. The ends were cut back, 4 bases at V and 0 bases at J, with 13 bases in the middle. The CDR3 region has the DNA TGCGCCAGCAGCCCGCAGTTCAGCGCAACTAATGAAAAACTGTTTTTT. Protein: CASSPQFSATNEKLFF. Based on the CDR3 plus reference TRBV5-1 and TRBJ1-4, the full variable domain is KAGVTQTPRYLIKTRGQQVTLSCSPISGHRSVSWYQQTPGQGLQFLFEYFSETQRNKGNFPGRFSGRQFSNSRSEMNVSTLELGDSALYLCASSPQFSATNEKLFFGSGTQLSVL.

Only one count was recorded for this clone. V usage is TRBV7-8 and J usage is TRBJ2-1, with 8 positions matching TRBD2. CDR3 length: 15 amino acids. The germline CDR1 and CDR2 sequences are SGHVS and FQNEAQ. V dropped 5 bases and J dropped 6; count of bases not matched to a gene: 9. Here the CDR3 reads CASSPGTSSGNEQFF. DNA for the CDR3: TGTGCCAGCAGCCCCGGGACTAGTTCTGGCAATGAGCAGTTCTTC.

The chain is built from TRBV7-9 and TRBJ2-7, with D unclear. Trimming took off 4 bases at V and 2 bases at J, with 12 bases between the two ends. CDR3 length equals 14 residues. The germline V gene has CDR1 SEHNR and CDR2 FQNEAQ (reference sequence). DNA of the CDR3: TGTGCCAGCAGCTCCCCAAATCCCCCCTACGAGCAGTACTTC. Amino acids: CASSSPNPPYEQYF.

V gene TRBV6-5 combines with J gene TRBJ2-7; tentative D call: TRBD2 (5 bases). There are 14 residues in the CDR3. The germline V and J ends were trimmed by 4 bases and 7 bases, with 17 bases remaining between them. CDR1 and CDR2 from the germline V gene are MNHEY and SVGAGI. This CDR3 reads CASSSLGWSGEQYF. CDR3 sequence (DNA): TGTGCCAGCAGTTCTCTAGGCTGGTCGGGGGAGCAGTACTTC.